The 32 T cell receptor beta chains below come from one sample, sequenced in a study of cytomegalovirus exposure and HLA in healthy donors. PCR employed 60 Vbeta and 13 Jbeta primers. Sequencing used immunoSEQ multiplex PCR; TCRdb keeps in-frame clones, though not all of them. The sample records around 100,000 clones, about three quarters being singletons. The sequenced material came from PBMCs. The receptors derive from a man aged 35-49 years in good health and CMV-seronegative.

The chain joins TRBV5-1 to TRBJ1-2, with 9 nucleotides matching TRBD1. V shed 0 bases, J shed 8 bases, and the junction held 5 bases outside the gene matches. This CDR3 comprises 14 residues. Germline assignment: CDR1 SGHRS and CDR2 YFSETQ. The CDR3 DNA is TGCGCCAGCAGCTTGGTACAGGGGGCCTCCGGCTACACCTTC. It codes for CASSLVQGASGYTF.

The chain carries TRBV7-2 and TRBJ2-7; 8 bases agree with TRBD2. The germline V gene encodes CDR1 SGHTA and CDR2 FQGNSA. The V gene end was trimmed by 0 bases and the J gene end by 3 bases; junction bases not matched to a gene: 4. This CDR3 contains 15 residues. CDR3 protein: CASSLAGTRGYEQYF. Written as DNA, the CDR3 is TGTGCCAGCAGCTTAGCCGGGACTAGGGGCTACGAGCAGTACTTC.

The rearrangement joins TRBV30 to TRBJ1-6, with D perhaps matching TRBD1 (5 bases). The CDR3 contains 15 residues. V lost 2 bases to trimming and J lost 9 bases, with 17 bases between them. In germline, CDR1 is GTSNPN, CDR2 SVGIG (reference sequence). The CDR3 bases are TGTGCCTGGAGTAACTTGGGGGGGAAAAGTTCACCCCTCCACTTT. Its protein is CAWSNLGGKSSPLHF.

The rearrangement links TRBV11-2 to TRBJ2-5; the match to TRBD1 covers 7 bases. CDR1 is SGHAT and CDR2 is FQNNGV in the germline V gene. The CDR3 is 14 amino acids. Losses at the gene ends were 5 bases for V and 5 bases for J; bases not matched to a gene: 8. This CDR3 is CASSKGGPRETQYF. The CDR3 DNA is TGTGCCAGCAGCAAAGGGGGCCCCAGGGAGACCCAGTACTTC.

The chain is built from TRBV5-4 and TRBJ2-5; tentative D call: TRBD1 (6 bases). V lost 0 bases and J lost 5, with 8 bases in between. The germline gives CDR1 SGHNT, CDR2 YYREEE (reference sequence). There are 13 residues in the CDR3. The CDR3 DNA sequence: TGTGCCAGCAGCTTGGACAGGGAGGAGACCCAGTACTTC. Protein sequence: CASSLDREETQYF.

The CDR3 DNA reads TGTGCCAGCAGGGCGGACATTAGCTCCTACGAGCAGTACTTC. Translation gives CASRADISSYEQYF. The rearrangement uses TRBV6-1 and TRBJ2-7; a possible D gene is TRBD1 (5 bases). The V end lost 6 bases, the J end lost 0 bases, and 12 bases lay between the germline ends. Germline loops: CDR1 MNHNS, CDR2 SASEGT. The CDR3 sequence is 14 residues long.

The rearrangement links TRBV7-9 to TRBJ2-2; weak D call: TRBD1 (6 bases). Germline-derived CDR1 and CDR2 are SEHNR and FQNEAQ (reference sequence). Trimming stripped 4 bases from V and 2 bases from J, with 17 bases between. The CDR3 is made up of 17 amino acids. As DNA, the CDR3 is TGTGCCAGCAGCTCTAGATCACAGGGTACTAACACCGGGGAGCTGTTTTTT. It is translated as CASSSRSQGTNTGELFF.

The V and J genes are TRBV4-1 and TRBJ2-1, with TRBD1 matching 8 bases. After removal of 1 base from V and 1 base from J, the junction contained 6 bases not matched to a gene. The germline CDR1 and CDR2 sequences are MGHRA and YSYEKL. This CDR3 region has 17 residues. CDR3 DNA: TGCGCCAGCAGCCAAGGCGGACAGGGTAGGTCCTACAATGAGCAGTTCTTC. The encoded protein is CASSQGGQGRSYNEQFF.

V gene TRBV5-6 combines with J gene TRBJ2-5; TRBD2 matches 7 bases. With V trimmed by 4 bases and J by 2 bases, 2 bases remained unmatched. The CDR3 covers 13 residues. CDR1 is SGHDT, CDR2 YYEEEE, per germline. The CDR3 loop is CASSPREQETQYF. The CDR3 DNA follows: TGTGCCAGCAGCCCGCGGGAGCAAGAGACCCAGTACTTC.

This chain connects TRBV6-5 to TRBJ1-6, with 7 bases that match TRBD1. The CDR3 covers 16 residues. Germline V CDR1 and CDR2: MNHEY, SVGAGI. V dropped 4 bases and J dropped 7; count of bases not matched to a gene: 10. CDR3 DNA: TGTGCCAGCAGTTTACCCAGAGGGGGCGAGAATTCACCCCTCCACTTT. Its protein product is CASSLPRGGENSPLHF.

This chain uses TRBV15 with TRBJ1-2, with D unresolved. CDR3 length: 13 residues. Germline lookup yields CDR1 LNHNV and CDR2 YYDKDF (reference sequence). With 2 bases removed from V and 7 bases from J, the gap between germline ends came to 11 bases. The CDR3, as DNA: TGTGCCACCAGCAGATCAGAGGGTGGTGGCTACACCTTC. Translating it yields CATSRSEGGGYTF.

This rearrangement joins TRBV9 to TRBJ2-6; 10 bases align to TRBD2. This CDR3 region has 17 residues. Per germline, CDR1 SGDLS and CDR2 YYNGEE. V shed 4 bases, J shed 1 base, and the junction held 5 bases outside the gene matches. The CDR3: CASSPGLAASGANVLTF. Written as DNA, the CDR3 is TGTGCCAGCAGCCCCGGACTAGCGGCTTCTGGGGCCAACGTCCTGACTTTC.

CDR3 protein: CASSLWSAGGDTIYF. CDR3 in DNA: TGTGCCAGCAGTTTATGGTCAGCCGGAGGAGACACCATATATTTT. The chain couples TRBV28 to TRBJ1-3; no definite D call. Trimming took off 0 bases at V and 8 bases at J, with 14 bases between the two ends. CDR3 size: 15 residues. Germline CDR1 is MDHEN and CDR2 is SYDVKM.

The J gene is TRBJ2-7, the V gene TRBV6-1; tentative D call: TRBD1 (6 bases). This CDR3 is 14 amino acids long. V shed 7 bases and J shed 4 bases, with 17 bases lying between them. Germline assignment: CDR1 MNHNS and CDR2 SASEGT. In DNA, the CDR3 is TGTGCCAGCATGGATTGGGCAGGGGCTTACGAGCAGTACTTC. Amino acids: CASMDWAGAYEQYF.

This chain connects TRBV6-6 to TRBJ1-4; 7 bases line up with TRBD1. Looked up from germline, CDR1 is MNHNY and CDR2 is SVGAGI (reference sequence). V was pared by 5 bases and J by 12 bases, with 6 bases of the junction left unmatched. The CDR3 has 12 amino acids. This CDR3 is CASSTDRRELFF. The CDR3 nucleotides read TGTGCCAGCAGTACGGACAGGCGAGAACTGTTTTTT.

The J gene is TRBJ2-1, the V gene TRBV27, with a tentative D call TRBD1 (7 bases). Germline V gene sequence: CDR1 MNHEY, CDR2 SMNVEV (reference sequence). CDR3 length equals 14 residues. Trimming removed 5 bases at V and 8 bases at J, with 16 bases between. CDR3 nucleotides: TGTGCCAGCAGTCCCCGTGGAGGGGGCGATGAGCAGTTCTTC. Translation: CASSPRGGGDEQFF.

This clone was counted a single time. This rearrangement joins TRBV19 to TRBJ1-2; D uncertain. Trimming took 7 bases from V and 2 from J, leaving 8 bases between them. Germline CDR1 reads LNHDA; CDR2 reads SQIVND (reference sequence). The CDR3 runs 12 residues. The CDR3 sequence is CASKETNYGYTF. The CDR3 coding sequence is TGTGCCAGTAAGGAGACGAACTATGGCTACACCTTC.

The chain combines TRBV25-1 with TRBJ1-1, with a possible D match to TRBD1 (5 bases). Germline CDR1 and CDR2: MGHDK and SYGVNS. The CDR3 spans 14 residues. With 1 base removed from V and 3 bases from J, the gap between germline ends came to 9 bases. CDR3: CASSESGGDTEAFF. In nucleotides, the CDR3 is TGTGCCAGCAGTGAATCGGGAGGGGACACTGAAGCTTTCTTT.

This clone was seen a single time. The chain has TRBV7-2 and TRBJ2-7, with D unclear. This CDR3 has 12 amino acids. V was clipped by 2 bases and J by 7 bases, with 9 bases between them. From germline, CDR1 is SGHTA and CDR2 FQGNSA. In nucleotides, the CDR3 is TGTGCCAGCAGCTTATATTCGGTTGAGCAGTACTTC. This codes for CASSLYSVEQYF. The variable domain in full, completed from reference TRBV7-2 and TRBJ2-7, reads GAGVSQSPSNKVTEKGKDVELRCDPISGHTALYWYRQSLGQGLEFLIYFQGNSAPDKSGLPSDRFSAERTGGSVSTLTIQRTQQEDSAVYLCASSLYSVEQYFGPGTRLTVT.

The V and J genes are TRBV5-4 and TRBJ2-3, with TRBD1 matching 10 bases. The trim removed 4 bases at V and 4 bases at J, leaving 12 bases unmatched. The CDR3 totals 17 residues. The germline gives CDR1 SGHNT, CDR2 YYREEE (reference sequence). In DNA form, the CDR3 reads TGTGCCAGCAGCACCGAAGGGGGGGACAGGGGTTCAGATACGCAGTATTTT. Protein: CASSTEGGDRGSDTQYF.

This clone was seen just once. J is TRBJ1-4 and V is TRBV6-5, with D unresolved. The CDR3 is 15 amino acids. Trimming cost V 5 bases and J 5 bases, with 15 bases left between them. Germline V gene data show CDR1 as MNHEY and CDR2 as SVGAGI. DNA of the CDR3: TGTGCCAGCAGTCACCGAACATACAGAAATGAAAAACTGTTTTTT. Translation gives CASSHRTYRNEKLFF.

The table lists this clone with a few counts. The chain employs TRBV9 and TRBJ1-4, with TRBD1 identical over 7 bases. Germline lookup yields CDR1 SGDLS and CDR2 YYNGEE. The CDR3 has 15 amino acids. Trimming removed 4 bases from V and 5 bases from J; junction bases left unmatched: 8. CDR3 loop: CASSLMTGSNEKLFF. CDR3 bases: TGTGCCAGCAGCCTCATGACAGGGTCCAATGAAAAACTGTTTTTT.

The genes are TRBV25-1 and TRBJ2-7; D might be TRBD2 (6 bases). Germline-derived CDR1 and CDR2 are MGHDK and SYGVNS. This CDR3 region has 12 residues. The V gene lost 3 bases and the J gene lost 6 bases, with 9 bases spanning the gap. CDR3 sequence: CASSDERVEQYF. The DNA of the CDR3 is TGTGCCAGCAGTGACGAGCGGGTCGAGCAGTACTTC.

This rearrangement joins TRBV7-9 to TRBJ1-3, with 7 bases identical to TRBD1. Germline V gene lookup returns CDR1 SEHNR and CDR2 FQNEAQ (reference sequence). The CDR3 runs 16 residues. With V trimmed by 0 bases and J by 4 bases, 6 bases remained unmatched. CDR3 nucleotide sequence: TGTGCCAGCAGCTTAGCCGGGACAGCTATCGGAAACACCATATATTTT. Its translation: CASSLAGTAIGNTIYF.

The CDR3 DNA reads as TGTGCCAGCTGGGGGCTTTACAATGAGCAGTTCTTC. Its protein is CASWGLYNEQFF. This chain uses TRBV28 with TRBJ2-1, with a weak D call TRBD1 (6 bases). The CDR3 loop spans 12 amino acids. Trimming pared 8 bases from V and 4 bases from J, leaving 9 bases between. Looked up from germline, CDR1 is MDHEN and CDR2 is SYDVKM.

The V call is TRBV7-9, the J call TRBJ2-1; the D is unclear. With 6 bases removed from V and 7 bases from J, the gap between germline ends came to 7 bases. Germline lookup yields CDR1 SEHNR and CDR2 FQNEAQ (reference sequence). The CDR3 is made up of 11 amino acids. The CDR3 DNA reads TGTGCCAGCAGGCAAACTAATGAGCAGTTCTTC. As protein: CASRQTNEQFF.

Only one count was recorded for this clone. This chain uses TRBV12-5 with TRBJ2-5, with D possibly TRBD1 on 6 matching bases. The germline CDR1 and CDR2 sequences are LGHNT and FRNRAP. CDR3 length equals 12 residues. V shed 5 bases and J shed 5 bases, with 9 bases lying between them. CDR3 amino acids: CASGDRSETQYF. For the CDR3, the DNA is TGTGCTAGTGGTGACAGGTCGGAGACCCAGTACTTC.

The gene calls are TRBV7-7 and TRBJ2-5, with 9 positions matching TRBD2. CDR3 length equals 17 residues. Germline V gives CDR1 SSHAT, CDR2 FNYEAQ (reference sequence). V lost 9 bases and J lost 5; bases outside the gene matches: 19. The CDR3 DNA reads TGTGCCAGGTCCTGGGTGGTAGCGGGGGCCTCGGGGGAGACCCAGTACTTC. This encodes CARSWVVAGASGETQYF.

V and J are TRBV15 and TRBJ2-7, with D possibly being TRBD1 (6 bases). The germline gives CDR1 LNHNV, CDR2 YYDKDF (reference sequence). Trimming took 8 bases from V and 3 from J, leaving 23 bases between them. This CDR3 contains 16 residues. This CDR3 reads CATSKGGDAGLYEQYF. The CDR3, as DNA: TGTGCCACCTCAAAAGGGGGAGACGCCGGACTCTACGAGCAGTACTTC.

The rearrangement links TRBV5-4 to TRBJ2-2; possibly TRBD1 for D (6 bases). V shed 4 bases and J shed 3 bases, with 19 bases lying between them. Germline V gives CDR1 SGHNT, CDR2 YYREEE (reference sequence). This CDR3 contains 17 residues. CDR3 in DNA: TGTGCCAGCAGCCTGTTTAGGGGACATCCGGACACCGGGGAGCTGTTTTTT. It encodes CASSLFRGHPDTGELFF.

V is TRBV7-9 and J is TRBJ2-7, with D perhaps TRBD2 (6 bases). The CDR3 has 13 residues. V lost 4 bases to trimming and J lost 12 bases, with 19 bases between them. The germline V gene encodes CDR1 SEHNR and CDR2 FQNEAQ (reference sequence). The CDR3 coding sequence is TGTGCCAGCAGCTGGCTCCTTGGGACTTCTTCGTACTTC. This encodes CASSWLLGTSSYF.

As DNA, the CDR3 is TGTGCCAGCAGCCAAACGGGGGAGGGGGGCTATGGCTACACCTTC. It yields the protein CASSQTGEGGYGYTF. The chain is built from TRBV27 and TRBJ1-2; D may be TRBD1 (6 bases). This CDR3 has 15 residues. CDR1 MNHEY and CDR2 SMNVEV come from the germline V gene (reference sequence). The V end was cut by 6 bases, the J end by 4 bases, with 18 bases between.